Presented here are 8 T cell receptor beta chains from one specimen sequenced in a study of blood T cell repertoires in COVID-19. Only in-frame clones appear in the TCRdb table, and some are missing; sequencing was by immunoSEQ multiplex PCR. The repertoire has under 95,000 clones, about 90% of them found once; the top ten carry less than 45%. The material sequenced was peripheral blood. These TCRs come from a human donor in a cohort sampled during active COVID-19.

This chain joins TRBV7-2 and TRBJ1-2, with D possibly TRBD1 on 5 matching bases. The V gene lost 1 base and the J gene lost 4 bases, with 13 bases spanning the gap. CDR3 length: 15 residues. Germline lookup yields CDR1 SGHTA and CDR2 FQGNSA. CDR3 bases: TGTGCCAGCAGCTTAGAGCAGGGACTCCGCTATGGCTACACCTTC. Translating it yields CASSLEQGLRYGYTF.

The V gene is TRBV20-1, the J gene TRBJ2-7; 7 bases line up with TRBD1. The germline V gene encodes CDR1 DFQATT and CDR2 SNEGSKA (reference sequence). The CDR3 spans 11 residues. The CDR3 nucleotides are TGCAGGGTAGACAGGGACTACGAGCAGTACTTC. It yields the protein CRVDRDYEQYF.

The rearrangement uses TRBV28 and TRBJ2-5; 8 nucleotides agree with TRBD2. The CDR3 is 13 residues long. The junction had 4 bases not matched to a gene; V was cut back by 3 bases and J by 7 bases. In germline, CDR1 is MDHEN, CDR2 SYDVKM. The CDR3, as DNA: TGTGCCAGCAGTTTGGGACTAGGGGGGACCCAGTACTTC. Its protein is CASSLGLGGTQYF. Using reference TRBV28 and TRBJ2-5 for the parts outside the CDR3, the full variable domain is DVKVTQSSRYLVKRTGEKVFLECVQDMDHENMFWYRQDPGLGLRLIYFSYDVKMKEKGDIPEGYSVSREKKERFSLILESASTNQTSMYLCASSLGLGGTQYFGPGTRLLVL.

The chain combines TRBV5-1 with TRBJ2-2; 7 bases are shared with TRBD2. The ends lost 2 bases at V and 5 bases at J; junction bases unmatched: 6. The germline CDR1 and CDR2 sequences are SGHRS and YFSETQ. The CDR3 is 15 residues long. CDR3 sequence reads: CASSFGGRWTGELFF. The CDR3 DNA reads as TGCGCCAGCAGCTTCGGGGGGAGATGGACCGGGGAGCTGTTTTTT.

V gene TRBV9 combines with J gene TRBJ1-1; possible D gene TRBD1, 6 bases. CDR1 and CDR2 from the germline V gene are SGDLS and YYNGEE. The CDR3 loop spans 15 amino acids. The V end was cut by 4 bases, the J end by 3 bases, with 16 bases between. Here the CDR3 DNA reads TGTGCCAGCAGCCCCCCCGTTCAGGGGCACACTGAAGCTTTCTTT. This translates into CASSPPVQGHTEAFF.

The rearrangement links TRBV27 to TRBJ1-6; D gene uncertain. Germline CDR1 MNHEY, CDR2 SMNVEV (reference sequence). CDR3 length: 15 residues. Trimming left V 5 bases short and J 8 bases short, with 16 bases between. The CDR3 nucleotides read TGTGCCAGCAGTCTCCGAAAAGTTGTAGATTCACCCCTCCACTTT. Its translation: CASSLRKVVDSPLHF.

The J gene is TRBJ2-5, the V gene TRBV18; unclear D gene. CDR1 is KGHSH, CDR2 LQKENI, per germline. The V end was cut by 3 bases, the J end by 5 bases, with 13 bases between. The CDR3 loop spans 14 amino acids. The CDR3, as DNA: TGTGCCAGCTCACCGCCCCCAGTACCCGAGACCCAGTACTTC. It is translated as CASSPPPVPETQYF.

For the CDR3, the DNA is TGTGCCCCCCAGCTCCCCCGGGGACATAATGAAAAACTGTTTTTT. It translates to CAPQLPRGHNEKLFF. This chain uses TRBV5-4 with TRBJ1-4, with D possibly TRBD1 on 6 matching bases. In germline, CDR1 is SGHNT, CDR2 YYREEE (reference sequence). V was pared by 10 bases and J by 4 bases, with 20 bases between. The CDR3 runs 15 residues.